This T cell receptor (beta chain) was identified during a study of shared clonotypes between healthy human individuals (dated by TCRdb to 2020 to 2021). Concerning the study at large: The cohort included three men and a couple of women between 18 and 49 years of age. Per donor, three plates each were used for CD4 naive and CD4 memory, two for CD8 naive, and one for CD8 memory. To estimate repertoire size and how much clonotypes are shared between individuals, the study performed deep sequencing of blood TCR repertoires from five healthy adults. To increase sequencing depth and limit assay-specific biases, different laboratories used diverse techniques to prepare libraries and sequence TCR repertoires. Each donor's leukapheresis produced roughly between about 0.85 and 10 billion PBMCs. General findings and caveats noted by the study authors: Naive subsets generally had larger estimated clonotype richness than memory subsets. Sharing across a few donors was observed for around 5% of naive CD4, 3% to 3.5% of naive CD8, 2% to 2.5% of memory CD4, and about 0.4% of memory CD8 clonotypes. Compared with non-shared clonotypes, the clonotypes found in all four sorted-subset donors had higher generation probabilities. Because the study included a small number of donors, the genetic and exposure-history diversity represented was limited. Incomplete sequencing was indicated by rarefaction of sorted-subset datasets, despite the large sequencing depth. Pairwise subsampling led to the expectation that sequencing depth would affect the degree of clonotype sharing among donors. Sampling was restricted to blood, and TCR repertoires in tissues likely differ from the TCR repertoires found in blood.

On this clone itself: Its cognate antigen has yet to be identified. It has no much larger one-base neighbor in the sample; base qualities were not kept.

Donors were healthy HIV-negative adults with no recently reported acute infections or vaccinations. All donors were Caucasian adults living in Nashville, Tennessee, USA. CD4+ T cells were enriched through magnetic negative selection, after which naive cells were positively selected on CD45RA and the remaining negative fraction served as the memory subset. Blood was collected by leukapheresis, and PBMCs were isolated by Ficoll-Histopaque density gradient centrifugation and then cryopreserved in liquid nitrogen vapor phase. Analytical flow cytometry was used to check the purity and quantity of each magnetically sorted T cell population. Genomic DNA was isolated from each sorted fraction and quantified by UV absorbance on a Nanodrop 2000c. CDR1 and CDR2, looked up from the germline V gene, are MDHEN and SYDVKM. The CDR3 goes from the cysteine to the phenylalanine over 13 residues. CDR3 DNA only is kept here, 39 bases in frame from base 1. V and J lose 3 bases and 4 bases, and a span of 7 bases separates them.

Using the deep immunoSEQ assay, multiplex PCR amplified TCR CDR3 regions from genomic DNA. Genomic DNA extracted from each cell subset was distributed evenly over all wells of several immunoSEQ 96-well plates, and each plate served as one replicate. For sorted subsets, each replicate PCR was loaded with about 0.2 ug genomic DNA, equivalent to 25,000 to 35,000 T cell genomes. Purified libraries were measured with a Qubit 3.0 fluorometer, size-checked on a Bioanalyzer 2100, and measured again with the KAPA Library Quantification kit. Every immunoSEQ 96-well plate was sequenced on a separate single-read 150-cycle Illumina NextSeq 550 flow cell. Per the source publication's procedure: Because the immunoSEQ output included only junctional sequences and no quality scores, the filtering could not be the same as the filtering used for full-length reads. Sequences were annotated with PyIR, a Python wrapper for IgBLAST v1.9, using IMGT germline references to assign V/J genes and CDR3. Reads were filtered out if the reads had weak V/J assignments (E-value above 1e-6), no CDR3, stop codons, out-of-frame junctions, or ambiguous translated residues. V3J clonotypes were defined as sequences sharing an identical inferred V gene, J gene, and CDR3 amino acid sequence. Percentage overlap between repertoires was calculated by dividing the number of shared unique clonotypes by the size of the smaller repertoire. Richness of each repertoire was evaluated using RTK rarefaction, the Chao1 estimator, and Recon v2.1 estimates of unobserved clonotypes. OLGA was used to compute generation probabilities for all TCRbeta clonotypes that the gDNA method yielded from a handful of donors. Sourced from immuneACCESS, this table was stored by TCRdb with only in-frame sequences that have V and J called. A share of the clones is absent; for the studies checked, an unresolved V gene accounts for under half, and the remainder has no known explanation. V, J and clone size reflect that table, while D and trimming were determined from the DNA. The sample table contains about 2.3 million clones; only one count was recorded for roughly 92% of them. 0.37% of the sample is taken by the ten largest.

The specimen was naive CD4+ T cells from PBMCs. Read against the paper, the sample's cell subset or site label means: CD45RA+ positively selected. The source is a man aged 18 to 30 in good health. Some clones in this sample may be carry-over from other donors' samples. Recombination connected TRBV28 to TRBJ1-5, with the D segment identity uncertain. The CDR3 is CASSFGINQPQHF. The DNA reads as follows: TGTGCCAGCAGTTTCGGCATAAATCAGCCCCAGCATTTT.